Presented here are 11 T cell receptor beta chains from one specimen sequenced in a study of blood T cell repertoires in COVID-19 (dated by TCRdb to 2018 to 2021). The receptor library was made with the immunoSEQ multiplex PCR assay. TCRdb provides this immuneACCESS table in a form limited to in-frame rearrangements. Some clones are lacking; in checked studies, under half of them reflect an unresolved V gene, and why the rest are absent is not known. Within this sample are 120,000 to 150,000 clones, with 65% to 90% of them counted one time only. The top ten hold 7.2% of the sample. The sample comprised peripheral blood. Receptors were obtained from a woman between 50 and 59 years old in a cohort sampled during active or convalescent COVID-19.

V gene TRBV6-6 combines with J gene TRBJ1-5; D uncertain. This CDR3 is 13 amino acids long. With 9 bases removed from V and 6 bases from J, the gap between germline ends came to 15 bases. The germline gives CDR1 MNHNY, CDR2 SVGAGI (reference sequence). The CDR3: CASTIVAGQPQHF. In DNA form, the CDR3 reads TGTGCCAGTACAATCGTGGCTGGTCAGCCCCAGCATTTT.

The CDR3 loop is CASRPRGGPDTQYF. DNA of the CDR3: TGTGCCAGCAGACCACGGGGGGGGCCAGATACGCAGTATTTT. This chain uses TRBV3-1 (or the pseudogene TRBV3-2) with TRBJ2-3; 8 positions match TRBD2. There are 14 residues in the CDR3. V trimming: 6 bases; J trimming: 4 bases; junction bases outside the gene matches: 6. Germline V gene sequence: CDR1 LGHDT, CDR2 YNNKEL (reference sequence).

This rearrangement joins TRBV9 to TRBJ2-2, with TRBD1 as a possible D gene (6 bases). The CDR3 extends over 18 amino acids. V shed 0 bases and J shed 2 bases, with 17 bases lying between them. From germline, CDR1 is SGDLS and CDR2 YYNGEE. The CDR3 DNA is TGTGCCAGCAGCGTAGAGGTGGGGACACCGACAAACACCGGGGAGCTGTTTTTT. This translates into CASSVEVGTPTNTGELFF.

This clone showed up just a few times. V usage is TRBV7-9 and J usage is TRBJ2-5; tentatively, D is TRBD2 (6 bases). Germline V gene data show CDR1 as SEHNR and CDR2 as FQNEAQ (reference sequence). V was clipped by 5 bases and J by 3 bases, with 16 bases between them. The CDR3 covers 15 residues. The CDR3 here is CASSGVRGGEETQYF. As DNA, the CDR3 is TGTGCCAGCAGCGGAGTTAGAGGCGGGGAAGAGACCCAGTACTTC. Full variable domain (missing parts from reference TRBV7-9 and TRBJ2-5): DTGVSQNPRHKITKRGQNVTFRCDPISEHNRLYWYRQTLGQGPEFLTYFQNEAQLEKSRLLSDRFSAERPKGSFSTLEIQRTEQGDSAMYLCASSGVRGGEETQYFGPGTRLLVL.

This clone came up once. The chain employs TRBV15 and TRBJ1-2; no clear D gene. Per germline, CDR1 LNHNV and CDR2 YYDKDF (reference sequence). Deletions cut 0 bases from V and 6 bases from J, with 11 bases between. The CDR3 runs 14 residues. DNA of the CDR3: TGTGCCACCAGCAGAGATTTAGCAGATAATGGCTACACCTTC. Protein product: CATSRDLADNGYTF. Drawing the rest from reference TRBV15 and TRBJ1-2, the complete variable domain is DAMVIQNPRYQVTQFGKPVTLSCSQTLNHNVMYWYQQKSSQAPKLLFHYYDKDFNNEADTPDNFQSRRPNTSFCFLDIRSPGLGDTAMYLCATSRDLADNGYTFGSGTRLTVV.

Here the CDR3 reads CAISGRLAGGLETQYF. In DNA form, the CDR3 reads TGTGCCATCAGTGGGCGACTAGCGGGGGGGCTGGAGACCCAGTACTTC. The chain recombines TRBV10-3 with TRBJ2-5; 14 nucleotides align to TRBD2. The junction had 6 bases not matched to a gene; V was cut back by 4 bases and J by 5 bases. The CDR3 contains 16 residues. Germline values: CDR1 ENHRY, CDR2 SYGVKD.

This chain uses TRBV19 with TRBJ1-2, with D perhaps matching TRBD1 (6 bases). Germline loops: CDR1 LNHDA, CDR2 SQIVND (reference sequence). The germline V and J ends were trimmed by 3 bases and 6 bases, with 11 bases remaining between them. CDR3 length: 13 amino acids. CDR3 bases: TGTGCCAGTAGTATTGGACAGCCCGATGGCTACACCTTC. Its translation is CASSIGQPDGYTF. Full variable domain (rest looked up from reference TRBV19 and TRBJ1-2): DGGITQSPKYLFRKEGQNVTLSCEQNLNHDAMYWYRQDPGQGLRLIYYSQIVNDFQKGDIAEGYSVSREKKESFPLTVTSAQKNPTAFYLCASSIGQPDGYTFGSGTRLTVV.

V is TRBV19 and J is TRBJ1-4; D may be TRBD1 (5 bases). Germline CDR1 LNHDA, CDR2 SQIVND (reference sequence). The CDR3 contains 14 residues. V shed 6 bases and J shed 4 bases, with 12 bases lying between them. CDR3 bases: TGTGCCAGTAGGGAGGGACTGTATAATGAAAAACTGTTTTTT. Translation: CASREGLYNEKLFF.

The gene calls are TRBV29-1 and TRBJ1-4, with D tentatively TRBD1 (5 bases). V lost 4 bases and J 2 bases, leaving 14 bases between the germline ends. There are 15 residues in the CDR3. Germline-derived CDR1 and CDR2 are SQVTM and ANQGSEA. The DNA for the CDR3 is TGCAGCGTTGCCGGGGGGGAGGCGACTAATGAAAAACTGTTTTTT. It encodes CSVAGGEATNEKLFF.

CDR3 region: CASSYGLAGQETQYF. The CDR3 DNA follows: TGTGCCAGCAGCTACGGACTAGCGGGGCAAGAGACCCAGTACTTC. The genes are TRBV3-1 (or the pseudogene TRBV3-2) and TRBJ2-5; 12 nucleotides agree with TRBD2. The germline V gene has CDR1 LGHDT and CDR2 YNNKEL (reference sequence). This CDR3 has 15 residues. J lost 2 bases, V lost 5 bases, and 3 bases had no gene match.

The CDR3 spells CASSGPGTGGKTQYF. The CDR3 region has the DNA TGTGCCAGCAGTGGCCCTGGGACAGGGGGAAAGACGCAGTATTTT. This rearrangement joins TRBV25-1 to TRBJ2-3; 11 bases align to TRBD1. The CDR3 is made up of 15 amino acids. V shed 4 bases and J 9 bases; nucleotides not matched to a gene: 9. CDR1 is MGHDK, CDR2 SYGVNS, per germline.